This is a list of T cell receptor beta chains from one sample in a study of cytomegalovirus exposure and HLA in healthy donors. The repertoire was sequenced with immunoSEQ multiplex PCR; TCRdb's copy has only in-frame clones and lacks some. The sample includes tens of thousands of clones, under 95% of them seen just once. Sequencing used PBMCs. The receptors derive from a man between 18 and 35 years old in good health and CMV-seronegative. Both conserved end residues are part of each CDR3. The order of the fields is clone size, D gene, V gene, J gene, CDR3 DNA, CDR3 protein. D genes are given only for firm matches. For some rows the clone size is stated as once, few or many, or as a class when expanded; others skip it.

clone size: once
D gene: TRBD1
V gene: TRBV11-2
J gene: TRBJ2-7
CDR3 DNA: TGTGCCAGCAGCATCGGATGGACAGGGGAGAATTACGAGCAGTACTTC
CDR3 protein: CASSIGWTGENYEQYF

clone size: once
D gene: TRBD2
V gene: TRBV9
J gene: TRBJ2-7
CDR3 DNA: TGTGCCAGCAGCGTCGGACTAGCGGGTGTTGTGGGGTCGCAGTACTTC
CDR3 protein: CASSVGLAGVVGSQYF

clone size: NA
D gene: NA
V gene: TRBV15
J gene: TRBJ2-3
CDR3 DNA: TGTGCCACCATCGACCCGGGGACAGATACGCAGTATTTT
CDR3 protein: CATIDPGTDTQYF

clone size: NA
D gene: TRBD1
V gene: TRBV13
J gene: TRBJ2-1
CDR3 DNA: TGTGCCAGCAGCACTCGAGGGCCAGGGGGCCGGTACAATGAGCAGTTCTTC
CDR3 protein: CASSTRGPGGRYNEQFF

clone size: NA
D gene: TRBD2
V gene: TRBV5-1
J gene: TRBJ2-2
CDR3 DNA: TGCGCCAGCAGCCTTACCCTAGCGGTAAACACCGGGGAGCTGTTTTTT
CDR3 protein: CASSLTLAVNTGELFF

clone size: NA
D gene: TRBD1
V gene: TRBV30
J gene: TRBJ2-2
CDR3 DNA: TGTGCCTGGAGGGACAATTGGACAGGAGGCACCGGGGAGCTGTTTTTT
CDR3 protein: CAWRDNWTGGTGELFF

clone size: NA
D gene: TRBD2
V gene: TRBV9
J gene: TRBJ2-1
CDR3 DNA: TGTGCCAGCAGCCTCGGGACTAGCGGGGGGGGCTCCTACAATGAGCAGTTCTTC
CDR3 protein: CASSLGTSGGGSYNEQFF

clone size: few
D gene: NA
V gene: TRBV6-1
J gene: TRBJ1-5
CDR3 DNA: TGTGCCAGCAAGGAGGGAAGCAATCAGCCCCAGCATTTT
CDR3 protein: CASKEGSNQPQHF

clone size: NA
D gene: NA
V gene: TRBV27
J gene: TRBJ2-7
CDR3 DNA: TGTGCCAGCAGCATAACAGGCACCTACGAGCAGTACTTC
CDR3 protein: CASSITGTYEQYF

clone size: NA
D gene: NA
V gene: TRBV19
J gene: TRBJ2-3
CDR3 DNA: TGTGCCAGTAGTATTTCGCCCGGAGATACGCAGTATTTT
CDR3 protein: CASSISPGDTQYF

clone size: NA
D gene: TRBD2
V gene: TRBV10-3
J gene: TRBJ2-1
CDR3 DNA: TGTGCCATCAGCGGGACTAGCGGGATGGCACGTGAGCAGTTCTTC
CDR3 protein: CAISGTSGMAREQFF

clone size: once
D gene: TRBD1
V gene: TRBV19
J gene: TRBJ1-5
CDR3 DNA: TGTGCCAGTAGTACCCGACAAGCCGGGACAGGCAATCAGCCCCAGCATTTT
CDR3 protein: CASSTRQAGTGNQPQHF

clone size: NA
D gene: NA
V gene: TRBV7-3
J gene: TRBJ2-5
CDR3 DNA: TGTGCCAGCAGCTTGGGGAGCGGGTTTCAAGAGACCCAGTACTTC
CDR3 protein: CASSLGSGFQETQYF

clone size: once
D gene: TRBD2
V gene: TRBV11-2
J gene: TRBJ2-1
CDR3 DNA: TGTGCCAGCAGCTTAGATCTAGCGGGAGTTCCTGAGCAGTTCTTC
CDR3 protein: CASSLDLAGVPEQFF

clone size: NA
D gene: TRBD2
V gene: TRBV19
J gene: TRBJ2-3
CDR3 DNA: TGTGCCAGTAGTCCGATCTTAGGACTAGCGGGAGCCACAGATACGCAGTATTTT
CDR3 protein: CASSPILGLAGATDTQYF

clone size: NA
D gene: TRBD2
V gene: TRBV5-8
J gene: TRBJ2-5
CDR3 DNA: TGTGCCAGCAGCTTGGGGACTAGCGGGGCCCGAGAGACCCAGTACTTC
CDR3 protein: CASSLGTSGARETQYF

clone size: NA
D gene: NA
V gene: TRBV28
J gene: TRBJ1-2
CDR3 DNA: TGTGCCAGCAGAGTGCCGGGTCCCTACTATGGCTACACCTTC
CDR3 protein: CASRVPGPYYGYTF